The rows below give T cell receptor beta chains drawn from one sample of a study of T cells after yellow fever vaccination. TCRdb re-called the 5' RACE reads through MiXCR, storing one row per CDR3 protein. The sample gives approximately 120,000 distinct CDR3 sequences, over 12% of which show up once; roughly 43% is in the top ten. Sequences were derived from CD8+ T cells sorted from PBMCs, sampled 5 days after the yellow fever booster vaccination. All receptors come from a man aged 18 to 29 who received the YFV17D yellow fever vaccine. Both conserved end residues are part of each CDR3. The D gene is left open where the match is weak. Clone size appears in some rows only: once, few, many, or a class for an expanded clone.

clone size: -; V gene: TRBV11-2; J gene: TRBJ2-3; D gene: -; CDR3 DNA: TGTGCCAGCAGCTGGAGGGGGGGGTTCACAGATACGCAGTATTTT; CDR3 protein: CASSWRGGFTDTQYF
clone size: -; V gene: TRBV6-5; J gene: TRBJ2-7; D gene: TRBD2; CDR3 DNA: TGTGCCAGCAGTTATAGACTAGCCCCCTACGAGCAGTACTTC; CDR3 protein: CASSYRLAPYEQYF
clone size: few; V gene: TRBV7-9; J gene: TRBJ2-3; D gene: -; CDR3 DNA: TGTGCCAGCAGCGGGGGGGACAGTCCCTATGTGGATACGCAGTATTTT; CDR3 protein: CASSGGDSPYVDTQYF
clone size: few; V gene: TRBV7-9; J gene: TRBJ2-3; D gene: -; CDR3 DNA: TGTGCCAGCAGTCCTACTTTGGGTGGCACAGATACGCAGTATTTT; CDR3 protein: CASSPTLGGTDTQYF
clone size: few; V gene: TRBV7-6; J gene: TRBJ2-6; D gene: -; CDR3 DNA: TGTGCCAGCAGCTTAGGTATTGGCAACGTCCTGACTTTC; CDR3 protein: CASSLGIGNVLTF
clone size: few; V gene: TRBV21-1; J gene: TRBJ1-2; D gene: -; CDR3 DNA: TGTGCCAGCAGCAAAGGAGGGGCAGGAGCTACCGGCTGGGAGGGCTACACCTTC; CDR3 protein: CASSKGGAGATGWEGYTF
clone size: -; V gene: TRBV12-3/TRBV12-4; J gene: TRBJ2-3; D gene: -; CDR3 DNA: TGTGCCAGCAGTTTAAACGGGGCAAGCACAGATACGCAGTATTTT; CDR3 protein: CASSLNGASTDTQYF
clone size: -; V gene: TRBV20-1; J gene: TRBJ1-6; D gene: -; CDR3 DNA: TGCAGTGCTAGGCCCAGGGGCCGCGCCTTTAATTCACCCCTCCACTTT; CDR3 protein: CSARPRGRAFNSPLHF
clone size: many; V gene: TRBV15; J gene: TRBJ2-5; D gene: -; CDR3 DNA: TGTGCCACCAGCAGAGATGCAGGAAAACCCTTGGAGACCCAGTACTTC; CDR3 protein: CATSRDAGKPLETQYF
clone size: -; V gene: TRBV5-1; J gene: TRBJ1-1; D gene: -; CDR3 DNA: TGCGCCAGCTTCCCGGGGGGGAGGGAGAATGAAGCTTTCTTT; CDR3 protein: CASFPGGRENEAFF
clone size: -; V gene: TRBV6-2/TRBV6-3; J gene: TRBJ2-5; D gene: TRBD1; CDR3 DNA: TGTGCCAGTTGGACAGGGTTGATTACCGAGACCCAGTACTTC; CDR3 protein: CASWTGLITETQYF
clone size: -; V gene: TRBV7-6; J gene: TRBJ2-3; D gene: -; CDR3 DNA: TGTGCCAGCAGCTCCGGGAGTGCGGGGATTTTAGATACGCAGTATTTT; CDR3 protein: CASSSGSAGILDTQYF
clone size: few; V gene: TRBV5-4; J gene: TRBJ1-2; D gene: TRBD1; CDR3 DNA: TGTGCCAGCAGCTTCCAGGGGGGAAACTATGGCTACACCTTC; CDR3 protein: CASSFQGGNYGYTF
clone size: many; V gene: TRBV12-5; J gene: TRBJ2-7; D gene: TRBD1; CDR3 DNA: TGTGCTAGTGGTTTTGGACAGGGGGCTTACGAGCAGTACTTC; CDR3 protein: CASGFGQGAYEQYF
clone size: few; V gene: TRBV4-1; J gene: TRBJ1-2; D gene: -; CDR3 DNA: TGCGCCAGCAGCCAAGGGATCGGGGACGGGAACTATGGCTACACCTTC; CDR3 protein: CASSQGIGDGNYGYTF
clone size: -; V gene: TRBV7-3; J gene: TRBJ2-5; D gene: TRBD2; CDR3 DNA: TGTGCCAGCAGGCGGACTAGCGGTGGAGAGACCCAGTACTTC; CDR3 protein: CASRRTSGGETQYF
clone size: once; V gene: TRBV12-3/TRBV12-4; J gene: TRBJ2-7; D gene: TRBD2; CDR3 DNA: TGTGCCAGCAGTTCCAGGACTAGCGGGGGCTCCTACGAGCAGTACTTC; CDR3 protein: CASSSRTSGGSYEQYF
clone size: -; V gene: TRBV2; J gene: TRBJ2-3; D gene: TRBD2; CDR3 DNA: TGTGCCAGCAAAGGACTAGCGGGGGGCACAGATACGCAGTATTTT; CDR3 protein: CASKGLAGGTDTQYF
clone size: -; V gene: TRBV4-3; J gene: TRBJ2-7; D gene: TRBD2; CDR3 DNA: TGCGCCAGCAGCCAAGCTCCGACTAGCGGGGGGCCCTACGAGCAGTACTTC; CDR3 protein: CASSQAPTSGGPYEQYF
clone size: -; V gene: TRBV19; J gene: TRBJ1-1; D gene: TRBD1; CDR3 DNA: TGTGCCAGTAGTACCGACAGGGACTCATCTGAAGCTTTCTTT; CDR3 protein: CASSTDRDSSEAFF
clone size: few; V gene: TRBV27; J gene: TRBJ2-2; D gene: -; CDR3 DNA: TGTGCCAGCAGTTGGATTGGACTGCGGATGAACACCGGGGAGCTGTTTTTT; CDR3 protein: CASSWIGLRMNTGELFF
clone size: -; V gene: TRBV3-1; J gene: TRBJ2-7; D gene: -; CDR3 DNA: TGTGCCAGCAGCCCCGGGGGGCTAGACTACGAGCAGTACTTC; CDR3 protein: CASSPGGLDYEQYF
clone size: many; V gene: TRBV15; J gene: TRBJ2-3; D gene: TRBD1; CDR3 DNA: TGTGCCACCACCACGGACAGGGTGAGCACAGATACGCAGTATTTT; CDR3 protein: CATTTDRVSTDTQYF
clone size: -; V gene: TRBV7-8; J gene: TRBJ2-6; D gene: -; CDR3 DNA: TGTGCCAGCAGCTTAACAGTTCTGAGCTCTGGGGCCAACGTCCTGACTTTC; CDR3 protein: CASSLTVLSSGANVLTF
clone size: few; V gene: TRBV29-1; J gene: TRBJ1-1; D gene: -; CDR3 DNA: TGCAGCGCGACTGATAACACTGAAGCTTTCTTT; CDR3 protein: CSATDNTEAFF
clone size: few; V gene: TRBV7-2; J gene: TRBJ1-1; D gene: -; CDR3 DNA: TGTGCCAGCAGCTTAAAGGCGGCTGAAGCTTTCTTT; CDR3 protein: CASSLKAAEAFF
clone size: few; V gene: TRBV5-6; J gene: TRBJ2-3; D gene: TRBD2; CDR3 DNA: TGTGCCAGCAGCTGGGGGACTAGCGGGGGCCCGGGAGATACGCAGTATTTT; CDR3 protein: CASSWGTSGGPGDTQYF
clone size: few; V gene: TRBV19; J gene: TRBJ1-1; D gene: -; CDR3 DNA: TGTGCCAGTAGTATGGCTTTGGGGGGAGAAGCTTTCTTT; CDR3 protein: CASSMALGGEAFF
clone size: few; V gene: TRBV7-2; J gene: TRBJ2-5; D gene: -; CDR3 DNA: TGTGCCAGCAGCTTATCCCAGGGGCGGGGAGAGACCCAGTACTTC; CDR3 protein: CASSLSQGRGETQYF
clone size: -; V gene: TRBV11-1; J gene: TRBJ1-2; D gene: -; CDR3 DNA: TGTGCCAGCAGCTCCCCCCCTGGCCGCCGCGGCTACACCTTC; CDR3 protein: CASSSPPGRRGYTF
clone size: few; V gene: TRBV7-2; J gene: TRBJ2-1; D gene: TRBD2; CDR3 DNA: TGTGCCAGCAGCTCAGGGACTAGCGGGGAGATCGCCAATGAGCAGTTCTTC; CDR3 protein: CASSSGTSGEIANEQFF
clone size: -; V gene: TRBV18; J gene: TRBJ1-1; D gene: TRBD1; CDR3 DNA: TGTGCCAGCTCTCCGCCCCCGGGACAGCTACCCGGAGGGAACACTGAAGCTTTCTTT; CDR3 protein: CASSPPPGQLPGGNTEAFF
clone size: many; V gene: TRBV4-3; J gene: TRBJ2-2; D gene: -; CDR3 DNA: TGCGCCAGCAGCCAAGACTGGGGGCACACCGGGGAGCTGTTTTTT; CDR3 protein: CASSQDWGHTGELFF
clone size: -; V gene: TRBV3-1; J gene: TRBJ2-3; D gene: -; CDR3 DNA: TGTGCCAGCAGCCAAACGAGCACAGATACGCAGTATTTT; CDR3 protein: CASSQTSTDTQYF
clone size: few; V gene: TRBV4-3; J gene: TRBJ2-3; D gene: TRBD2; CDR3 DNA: TGCGCCAGCAGCCCAGCCCTAGCGGGCTCAGATACGCAGTATTTT; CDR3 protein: CASSPALAGSDTQYF
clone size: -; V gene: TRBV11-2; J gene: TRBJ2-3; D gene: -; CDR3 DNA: TGTGCCAGCAGCTTATGGGAGGAAAACTATTCGGATACGCAGTATTTT; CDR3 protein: CASSLWEENYSDTQYF
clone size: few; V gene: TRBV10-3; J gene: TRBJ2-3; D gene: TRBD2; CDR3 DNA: TGTGCCGTCGCCGGGACTAGCGGGGTTTTTGCAGATACGCAGTATTTT; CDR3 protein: CAVAGTSGVFADTQYF
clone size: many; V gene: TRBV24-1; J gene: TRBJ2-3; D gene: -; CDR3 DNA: TGTGCCACCAGTGATCGAGGAACAGATACGCAGTATTTT; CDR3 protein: CATSDRGTDTQYF
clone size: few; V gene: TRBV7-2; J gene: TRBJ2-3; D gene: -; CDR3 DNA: TGTGCCAGCAGCCTAGCCTTAGGGGGAACCGGAGATACGCAGTATTTT; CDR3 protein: CASSLALGGTGDTQYF